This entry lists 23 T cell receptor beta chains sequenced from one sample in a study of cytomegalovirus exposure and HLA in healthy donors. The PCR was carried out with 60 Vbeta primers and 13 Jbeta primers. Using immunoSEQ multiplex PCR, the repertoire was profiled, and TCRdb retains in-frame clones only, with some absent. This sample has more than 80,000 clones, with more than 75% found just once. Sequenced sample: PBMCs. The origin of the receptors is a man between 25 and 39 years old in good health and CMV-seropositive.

The CDR3 DNA reads TGTGCCAGCAGCCGACTAGCGGGAGGATTTACAGATACGCAGTATTTT. Amino acid sequence: CASSRLAGGFTDTQYF. The V gene is TRBV7-9, the J gene TRBJ2-3; 13 bases map to TRBD2. J lost 3 bases, V lost 5 bases, and 5 bases had no gene match. Germline-derived CDR1 and CDR2 are SEHNR and FQNEAQ (reference sequence). The CDR3 has 16 residues.

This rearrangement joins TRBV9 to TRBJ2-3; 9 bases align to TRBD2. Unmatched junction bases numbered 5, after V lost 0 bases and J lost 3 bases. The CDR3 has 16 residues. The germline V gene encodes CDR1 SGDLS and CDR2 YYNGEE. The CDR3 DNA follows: TGTGCCAGCAGCGTAGACCAGCGGGAGGTGACAGATACGCAGTATTTT. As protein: CASSVDQREVTDTQYF.

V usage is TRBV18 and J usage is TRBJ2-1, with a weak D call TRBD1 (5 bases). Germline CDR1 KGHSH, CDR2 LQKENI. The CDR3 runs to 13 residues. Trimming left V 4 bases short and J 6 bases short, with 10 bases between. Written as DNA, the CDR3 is TGTGCCAGCTCACTCCAGGGTCTCAATGAGCAGTTCTTC. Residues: CASSLQGLNEQFF.

The CDR3, as DNA: TGTGCCAGCAGTTTATCGGGGAGGGGAGAGACCCAGTACTTC. The encoded protein is CASSLSGRGETQYF. This rearrangement joins TRBV27 to TRBJ2-5; 7 bases match TRBD2. CDR3 length equals 14 residues. The J segment lost 4 bases and the V segment lost 0 bases, leaving 2 bases of the junction unmatched. Looked up from germline, CDR1 is MNHEY and CDR2 is SMNVEV (reference sequence).

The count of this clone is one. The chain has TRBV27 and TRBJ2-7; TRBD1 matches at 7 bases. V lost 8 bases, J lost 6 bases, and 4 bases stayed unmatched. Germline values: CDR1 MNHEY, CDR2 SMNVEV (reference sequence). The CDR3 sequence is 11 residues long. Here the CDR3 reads CASDRVGEQYF. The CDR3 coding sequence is TGTGCCAGCGACAGGGTCGGCGAGCAGTACTTC.

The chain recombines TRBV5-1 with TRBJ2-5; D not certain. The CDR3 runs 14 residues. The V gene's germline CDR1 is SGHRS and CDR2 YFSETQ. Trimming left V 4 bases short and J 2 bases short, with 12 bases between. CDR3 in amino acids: CASSAEQIQETQYF. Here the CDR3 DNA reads TGCGCCAGCAGCGCCGAACAGATACAAGAGACCCAGTACTTC.

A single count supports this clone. The CDR3 bases are TGTGCCAGCGGGAGGACCGTGTCCTCTGGGGCCAACGTCCTGACTTTC. Protein sequence: CASGRTVSSGANVLTF. This chain joins TRBV19 and TRBJ2-6; 7 bases line up with TRBD2. CDR1 LNHDA and CDR2 SQIVND come from the germline V gene (reference sequence). This CDR3 has 16 amino acids. J lost 0 bases, V lost 9 bases, and 8 bases had no gene match. The full variable domain, rest sourced from reference TRBV19 and TRBJ2-6, is DGGITQSPKYLFRKEGQNVTLSCEQNLNHDAMYWYRQDPGQGLRLIYYSQIVNDFQKGDIAEGYSVSREKKESFPLTVTSAQKNPTAFYLCASGRTVSSGANVLTFGAGSRLTVL.

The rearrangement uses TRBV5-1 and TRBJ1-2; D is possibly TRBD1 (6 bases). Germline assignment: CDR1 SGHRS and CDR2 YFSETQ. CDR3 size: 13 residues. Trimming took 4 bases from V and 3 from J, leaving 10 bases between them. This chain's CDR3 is CASSKGGDYGYTF. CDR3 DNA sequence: TGCGCCAGCAGCAAAGGGGGGGACTATGGCTACACCTTC.

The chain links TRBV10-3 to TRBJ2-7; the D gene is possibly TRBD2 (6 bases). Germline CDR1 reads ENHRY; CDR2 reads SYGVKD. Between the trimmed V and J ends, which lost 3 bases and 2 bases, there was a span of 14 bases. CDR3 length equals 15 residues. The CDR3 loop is CAISEEGTGPYEQYF. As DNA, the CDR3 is TGTGCCATCAGTGAAGAGGGGACTGGGCCCTACGAGCAGTACTTC.

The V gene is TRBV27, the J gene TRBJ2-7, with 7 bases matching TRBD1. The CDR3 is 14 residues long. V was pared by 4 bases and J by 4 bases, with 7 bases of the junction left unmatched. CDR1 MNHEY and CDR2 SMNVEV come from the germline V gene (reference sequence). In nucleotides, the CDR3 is TGTGCCAGCAGTTCGTGGGACAGAATTTACGAGCAGTACTTC. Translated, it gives CASSSWDRIYEQYF.

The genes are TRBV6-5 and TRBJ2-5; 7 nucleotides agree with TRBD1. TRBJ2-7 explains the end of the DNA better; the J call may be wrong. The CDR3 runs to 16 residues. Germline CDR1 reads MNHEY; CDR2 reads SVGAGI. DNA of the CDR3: TGTGCCAGCAGTTACATCTCCCGGGACAGCTCCTACGAGCAGTACTTC. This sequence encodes CASSYISRDSSYEQYF.

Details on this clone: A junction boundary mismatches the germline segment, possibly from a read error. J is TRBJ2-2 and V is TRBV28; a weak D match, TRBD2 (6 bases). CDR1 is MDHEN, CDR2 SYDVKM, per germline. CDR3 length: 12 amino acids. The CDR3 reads CASNPVSGGLFF. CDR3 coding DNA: TGTGCCAGCAACCCAGTCTCCGGGGGGCTGTTTTTT.

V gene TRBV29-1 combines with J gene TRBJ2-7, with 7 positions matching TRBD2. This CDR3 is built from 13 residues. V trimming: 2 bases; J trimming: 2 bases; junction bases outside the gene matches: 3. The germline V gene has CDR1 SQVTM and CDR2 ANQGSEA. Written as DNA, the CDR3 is TGCAGCGTTGAATTGGCGGGGGCCTACGAGCAGTACTTC. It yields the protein CSVELAGAYEQYF.

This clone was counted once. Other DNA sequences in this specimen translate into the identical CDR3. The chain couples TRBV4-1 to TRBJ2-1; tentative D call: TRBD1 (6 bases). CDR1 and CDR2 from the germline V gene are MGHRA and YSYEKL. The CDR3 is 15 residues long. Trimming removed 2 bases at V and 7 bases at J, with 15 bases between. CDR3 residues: CASSQMAGVRNEQFF. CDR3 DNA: TGCGCCAGCAGCCAAATGGCAGGGGTGAGAAATGAGCAGTTCTTC.

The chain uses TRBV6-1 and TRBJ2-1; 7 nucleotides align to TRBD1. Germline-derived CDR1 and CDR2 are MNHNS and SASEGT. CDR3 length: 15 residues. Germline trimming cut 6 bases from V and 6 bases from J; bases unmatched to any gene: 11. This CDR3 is CASREPGQLSNEQFF. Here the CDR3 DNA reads TGTGCCAGCAGGGAACCGGGACAGCTCTCCAATGAGCAGTTCTTC.

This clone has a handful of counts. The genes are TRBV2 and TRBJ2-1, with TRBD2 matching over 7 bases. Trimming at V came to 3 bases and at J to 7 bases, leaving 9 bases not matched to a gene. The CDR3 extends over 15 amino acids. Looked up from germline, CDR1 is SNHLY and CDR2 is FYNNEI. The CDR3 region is CASSELAGPGNEQFF. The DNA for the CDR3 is TGTGCCAGCAGTGAGTTAGCGGGCCCAGGGAATGAGCAGTTCTTC.

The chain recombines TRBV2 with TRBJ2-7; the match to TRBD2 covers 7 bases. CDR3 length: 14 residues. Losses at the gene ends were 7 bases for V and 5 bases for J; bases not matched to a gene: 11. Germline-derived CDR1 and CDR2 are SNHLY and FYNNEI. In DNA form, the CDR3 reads TGTGCCAGCAAGCTAGCGGTCTACGGTGACGAGCAGTACTTC. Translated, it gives CASKLAVYGDEQYF.

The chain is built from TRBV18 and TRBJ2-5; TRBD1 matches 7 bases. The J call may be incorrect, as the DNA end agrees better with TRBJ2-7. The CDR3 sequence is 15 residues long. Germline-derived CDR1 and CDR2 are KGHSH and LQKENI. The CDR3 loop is CASSLPGTALAEQYF. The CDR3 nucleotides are TGTGCCAGCTCACTCCCCGGGACAGCCCTTGCCGAGCAGTACTTC.

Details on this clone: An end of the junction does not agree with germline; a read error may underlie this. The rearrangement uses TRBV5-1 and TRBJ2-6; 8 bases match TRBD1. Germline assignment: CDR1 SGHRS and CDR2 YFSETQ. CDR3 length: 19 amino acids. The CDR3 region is CASSSTVLGQVTGASVLTF. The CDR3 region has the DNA TGCGCCAGCAGCTCAACTGTCCTGGGACAGGTAACTGGGGCCAGCGTCCTGACTTTC.

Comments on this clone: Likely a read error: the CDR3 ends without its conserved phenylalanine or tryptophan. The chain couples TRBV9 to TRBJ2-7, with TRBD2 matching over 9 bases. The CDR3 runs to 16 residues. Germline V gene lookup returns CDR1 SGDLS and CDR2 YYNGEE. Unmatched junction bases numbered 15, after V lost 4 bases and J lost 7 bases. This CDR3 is CASSLGRLAGVYEQYL. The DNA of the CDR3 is TGTGCCAGCAGCTTAGGGAGGTTAGCGGGAGTCTATGAGCAGTACCTC.

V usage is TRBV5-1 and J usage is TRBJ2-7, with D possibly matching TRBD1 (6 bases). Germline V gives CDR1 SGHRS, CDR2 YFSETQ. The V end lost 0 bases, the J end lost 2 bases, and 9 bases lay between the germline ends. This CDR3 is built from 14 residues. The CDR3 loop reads CASSLDQGTYEQYF. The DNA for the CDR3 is TGCGCCAGCAGCTTGGACCAGGGGACCTACGAGCAGTACTTC.

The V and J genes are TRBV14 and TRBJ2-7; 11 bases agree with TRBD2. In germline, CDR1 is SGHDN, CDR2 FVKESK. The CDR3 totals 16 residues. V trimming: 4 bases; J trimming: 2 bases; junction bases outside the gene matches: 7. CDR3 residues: CASSLTSGRSPYEQYF. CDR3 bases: TGTGCCAGCAGCCTAACTAGCGGGAGATCCCCCTACGAGCAGTACTTC.

This CDR3 reads CASSPKGLGDTQYF. CDR3 nucleotides: TGTGCCAGCAGCCCTAAGGGACTCGGAGATACGCAGTATTTT. The rearrangement links TRBV28 to TRBJ2-3, with a tentative D call TRBD2 (6 bases). This CDR3 has 14 amino acids. The V and J ends lost 6 bases and 5 bases respectively, with 15 bases between them. Per the germline V gene, CDR1 is MDHEN and CDR2 is SYDVKM.